This T cell receptor (beta chain) was captured by sequencing in a study of blood T cell repertoires in COVID-19. The CDR3 length is 18 residues. V lost 4 bases, J lost 0 bases, and 12 bases stayed unmatched. Germline V gene lookup returns CDR1 MNHEY and CDR2 SMNVEV (reference sequence). This clone was counted between two and nine times. Method: immunoSEQ multiplex PCR; TCRdb's copy keeps in-frame clones and lacks some. In the table there are around 140,000 clones, roughly 80% of which are singletons. The J gene is TRBJ1-1, the V gene TRBV27; 9 bases fit TRBD1. This sequence was found in an older man who had recovered from COVID-19. Material: peripheral blood. The chain's CDR3 is CASSSRTGVVRMNTEAFF. The CDR3 DNA follows: TGTGCCAGCAGTTCCCGGACAGGGGTCGTTCGGATGAACACTGAAGCTTTCTTT.